The rows below give T cell receptor beta chains drawn from one sample of a study of blood T cell repertoires in COVID-19. Only in-frame clones appear in the TCRdb table, and some are missing; sequencing was by immunoSEQ multiplex PCR. The repertoire has almost 45,000 clones, roughly 73% of them found once; the top ten carry approximately 62%. Sequencing input: peripheral blood. The source is a man at least 80 years old with acute or convalescent COVID-19. CDR3s include the opening cysteine and the closing phenylalanine or tryptophan.

>TRBV7-2
CASSLQGARDTQYF
>TRBV29-1
CSVDPGGRVTEAFF
>TRBV30
CAWSVGTVGSYEQYF
>TRBV3-1/TRBV3-2
CASSAGTSGINEQFF
>TRBV19
CASTGAYSGANVLTF
>TRBV28
CASAIVAGLHNEQFF
>TRBV7-9
CASSPRGGRRSGELFF
>TRBV6-5
CASRKPGLAGTEQFF
>TRBV2
CASSETALRTDTQYF
>TRBV6-5
CASSLASENYGYTF
>TRBV4-3
CASSQVPGLGSEQYF
>TRBV2
CASSEAPSFPETQYF
>TRBV5-1
CASSLYSGRGNNEQFF
>TRBV4-1
CASSPQREGGRETQYF
>TRBV3-1/TRBV3-2
CASSRQDRDTAFF
>TRBV4-3
CASSQDYGSPLHF
>TRBV9
CASSVEAGASYEQYF
>TRBV6-5
CASSYGGSTDTQYF